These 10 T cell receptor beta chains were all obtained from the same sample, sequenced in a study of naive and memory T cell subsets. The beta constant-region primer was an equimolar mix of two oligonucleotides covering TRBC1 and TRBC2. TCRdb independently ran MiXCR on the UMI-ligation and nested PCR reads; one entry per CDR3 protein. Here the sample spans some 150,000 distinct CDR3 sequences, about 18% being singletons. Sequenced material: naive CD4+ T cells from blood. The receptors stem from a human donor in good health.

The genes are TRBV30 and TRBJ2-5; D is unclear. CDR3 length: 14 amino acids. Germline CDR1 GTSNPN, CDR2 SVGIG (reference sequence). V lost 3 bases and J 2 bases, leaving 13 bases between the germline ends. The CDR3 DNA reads TGTGCCTGGAGCGCCTCGACACGGCAAGAGACCCAGTACTTC. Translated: CAWSASTRQETQYF.

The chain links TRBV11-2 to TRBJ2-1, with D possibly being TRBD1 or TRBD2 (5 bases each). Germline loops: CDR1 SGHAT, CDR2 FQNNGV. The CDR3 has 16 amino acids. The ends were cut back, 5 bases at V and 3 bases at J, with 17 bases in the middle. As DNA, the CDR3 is TGTGCCAGCAGCGGAACCGGGACCAAAAACTACAATGAGCAGTTCTTC. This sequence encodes CASSGTGTKNYNEQFF.

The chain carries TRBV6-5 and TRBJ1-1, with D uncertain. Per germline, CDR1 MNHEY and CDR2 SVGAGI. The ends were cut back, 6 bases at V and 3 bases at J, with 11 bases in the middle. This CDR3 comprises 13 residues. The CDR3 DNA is TGTGCCAGCAGAAAGACCTGGGACACTGAAGCTTTCTTT. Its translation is CASRKTWDTEAFF.

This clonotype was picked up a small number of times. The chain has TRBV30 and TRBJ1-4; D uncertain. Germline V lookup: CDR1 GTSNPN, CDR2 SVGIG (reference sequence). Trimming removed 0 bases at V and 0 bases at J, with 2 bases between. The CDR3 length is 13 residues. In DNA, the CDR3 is TGTGCCTGGAGTGTATCAACTAATGAAAAACTGTTTTTT. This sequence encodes CAWSVSTNEKLFF.

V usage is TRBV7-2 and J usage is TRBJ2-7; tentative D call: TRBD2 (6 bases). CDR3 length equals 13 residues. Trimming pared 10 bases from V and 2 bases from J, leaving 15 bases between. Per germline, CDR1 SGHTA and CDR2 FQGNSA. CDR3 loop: CATRGAGTYEQYF. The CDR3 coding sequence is TGTGCCACCCGCGGGGCAGGCACCTACGAGCAGTACTTC.

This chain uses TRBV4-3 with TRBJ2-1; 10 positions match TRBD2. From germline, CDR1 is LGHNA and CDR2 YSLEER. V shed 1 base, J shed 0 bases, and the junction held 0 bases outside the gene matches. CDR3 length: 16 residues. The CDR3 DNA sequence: TGCGCCAGCAGCCAAGCTAGCGGGAGCTCCTACAATGAGCAGTTCTTC. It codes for CASSQASGSSYNEQFF.

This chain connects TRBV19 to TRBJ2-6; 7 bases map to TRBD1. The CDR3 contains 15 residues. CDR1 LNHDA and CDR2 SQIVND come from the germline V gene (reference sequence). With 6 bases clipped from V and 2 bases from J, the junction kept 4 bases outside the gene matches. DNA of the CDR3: TGTGCCAGTAGGATTACAGGGGCTGGGGCCAACGTCCTGACTTTC. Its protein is CASRITGAGANVLTF.

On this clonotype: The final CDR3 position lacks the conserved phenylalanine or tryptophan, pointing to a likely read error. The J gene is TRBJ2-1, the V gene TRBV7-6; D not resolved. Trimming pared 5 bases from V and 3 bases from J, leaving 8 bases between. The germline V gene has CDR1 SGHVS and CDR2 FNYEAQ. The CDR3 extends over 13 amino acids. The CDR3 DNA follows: TGTGCCAGCAGCCTGTCAATCTACAATGAGCAGTTCTCC. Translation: CASSLSIYNEQFS.

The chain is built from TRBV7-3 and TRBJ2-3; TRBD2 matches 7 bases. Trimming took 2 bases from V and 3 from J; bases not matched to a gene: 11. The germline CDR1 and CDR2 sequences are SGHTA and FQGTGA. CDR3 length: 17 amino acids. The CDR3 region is CASSLQVLRAGTDTQYF. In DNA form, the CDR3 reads TGTGCCAGCAGCTTACAGGTCTTACGAGCGGGGACAGATACGCAGTATTTT.

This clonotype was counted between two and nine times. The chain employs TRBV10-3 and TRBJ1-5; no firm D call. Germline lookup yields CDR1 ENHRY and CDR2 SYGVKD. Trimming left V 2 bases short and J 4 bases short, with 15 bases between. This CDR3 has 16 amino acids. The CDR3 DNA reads TGTGCCATCAGTGAGCGGCAGGATAACCCGAATCAGCCCCAGCATTTT. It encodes CAISERQDNPNQPQHF.